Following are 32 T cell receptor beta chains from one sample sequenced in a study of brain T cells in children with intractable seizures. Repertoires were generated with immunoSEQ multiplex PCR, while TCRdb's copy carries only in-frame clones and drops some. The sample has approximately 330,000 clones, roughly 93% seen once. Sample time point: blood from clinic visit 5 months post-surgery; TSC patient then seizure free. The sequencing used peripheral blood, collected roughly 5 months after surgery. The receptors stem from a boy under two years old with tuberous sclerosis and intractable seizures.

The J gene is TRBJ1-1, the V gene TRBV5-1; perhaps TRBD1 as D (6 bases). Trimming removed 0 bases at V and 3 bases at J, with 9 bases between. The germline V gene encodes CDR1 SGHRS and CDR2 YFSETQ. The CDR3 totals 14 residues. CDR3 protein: CASSLEGVYTEAFF. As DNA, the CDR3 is TGCGCCAGCAGCTTGGAGGGGGTATACACTGAAGCTTTCTTT. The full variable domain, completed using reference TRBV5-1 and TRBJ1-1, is KAGVTQTPRYLIKTRGQQVTLSCSPISGHRSVSWYQQTPGQGLQFLFEYFSETQRNKGNFPGRFSGRQFSNSRSEMNVSTLELGDSALYLCASSLEGVYTEAFFGQGTRLTVV.

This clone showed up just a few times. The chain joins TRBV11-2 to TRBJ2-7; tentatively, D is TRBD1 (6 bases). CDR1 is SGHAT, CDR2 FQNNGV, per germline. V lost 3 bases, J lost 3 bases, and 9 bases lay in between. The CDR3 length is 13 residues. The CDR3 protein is CASSFGQIYEQYF. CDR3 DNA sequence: TGTGCCAGCAGCTTTGGACAGATCTACGAGCAGTACTTC.

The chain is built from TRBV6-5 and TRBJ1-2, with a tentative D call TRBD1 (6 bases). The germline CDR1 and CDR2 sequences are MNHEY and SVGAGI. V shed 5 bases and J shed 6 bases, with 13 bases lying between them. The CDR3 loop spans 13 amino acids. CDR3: CASSQTGPNGYTF. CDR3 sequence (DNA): TGTGCCAGCAGTCAGACAGGACCTAATGGCTACACCTTC.

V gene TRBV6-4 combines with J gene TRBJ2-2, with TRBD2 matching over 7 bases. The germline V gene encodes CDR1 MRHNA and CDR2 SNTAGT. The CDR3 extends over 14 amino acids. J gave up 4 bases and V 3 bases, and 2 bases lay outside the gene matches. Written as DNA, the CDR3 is TGTGCCAGCAGTGAGCGGGGGAGCACCGGGGAGCTGTTTTTT. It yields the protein CASSERGSTGELFF.

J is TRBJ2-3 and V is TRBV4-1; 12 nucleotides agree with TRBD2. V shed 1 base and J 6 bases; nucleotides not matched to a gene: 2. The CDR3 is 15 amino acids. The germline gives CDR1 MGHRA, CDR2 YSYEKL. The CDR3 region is CASSQASGGGDTQYF. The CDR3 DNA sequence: TGCGCCAGCAGCCAAGCTAGCGGGGGGGGCGATACGCAGTATTTT.

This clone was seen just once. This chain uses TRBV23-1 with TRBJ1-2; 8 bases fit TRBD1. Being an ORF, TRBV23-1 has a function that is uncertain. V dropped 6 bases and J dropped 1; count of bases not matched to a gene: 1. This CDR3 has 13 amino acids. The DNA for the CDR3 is TGCGCCAGCAGGACAGGGGTTAACTATGGCTACACCTTC. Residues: CASRTGVNYGYTF.

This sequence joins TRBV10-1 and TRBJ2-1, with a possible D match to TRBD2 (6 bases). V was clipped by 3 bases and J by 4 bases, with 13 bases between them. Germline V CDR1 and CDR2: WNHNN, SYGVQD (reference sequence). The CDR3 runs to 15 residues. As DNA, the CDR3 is TGCGCCAGCAGTGAAAAACCGGGACTTTACAATGAGCAGTTCTTC. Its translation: CASSEKPGLYNEQFF.

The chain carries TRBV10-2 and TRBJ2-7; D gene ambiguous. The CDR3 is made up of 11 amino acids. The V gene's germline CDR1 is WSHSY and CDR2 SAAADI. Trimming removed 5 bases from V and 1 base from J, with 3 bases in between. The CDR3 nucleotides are TGCGCCAGCAGTTCTTCCTACGAGCAGTACTTC. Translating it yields CASSSSYEQYF.

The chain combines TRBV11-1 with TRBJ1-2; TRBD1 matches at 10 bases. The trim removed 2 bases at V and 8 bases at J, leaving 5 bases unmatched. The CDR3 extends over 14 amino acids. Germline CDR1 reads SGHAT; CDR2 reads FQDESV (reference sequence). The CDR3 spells CASSLRQGAIGYTF. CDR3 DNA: TGTGCCAGCAGCTTAAGACAGGGGGCGATCGGCTACACCTTC.

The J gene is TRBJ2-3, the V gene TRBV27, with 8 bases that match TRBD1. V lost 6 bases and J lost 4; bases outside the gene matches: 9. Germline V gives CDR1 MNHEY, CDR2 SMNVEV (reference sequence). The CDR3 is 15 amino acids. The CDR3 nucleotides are TGTGCCAGCAGACTAGGACAGGGCTGGGCAGATACGCAGTATTTT. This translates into CASRLGQGWADTQYF.

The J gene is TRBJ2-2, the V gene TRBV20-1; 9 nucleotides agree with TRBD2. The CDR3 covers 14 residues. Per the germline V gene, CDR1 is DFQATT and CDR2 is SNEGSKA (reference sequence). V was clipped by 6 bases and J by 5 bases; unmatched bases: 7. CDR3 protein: CSASSGGGTGELFF. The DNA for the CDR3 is TGCAGTGCCAGTAGCGGGGGCGGAACCGGGGAGCTGTTTTTT.

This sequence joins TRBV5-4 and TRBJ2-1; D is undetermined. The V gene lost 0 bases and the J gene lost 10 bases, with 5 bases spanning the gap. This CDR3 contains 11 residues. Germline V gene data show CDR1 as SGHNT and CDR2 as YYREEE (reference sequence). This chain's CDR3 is CASSLAKEQFF. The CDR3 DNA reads TGTGCCAGCAGCTTGGCCAAAGAGCAGTTCTTC. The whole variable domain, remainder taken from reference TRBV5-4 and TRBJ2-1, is ETGVTQSPTHLIKTRGQQVTLRCSSQSGHNTVSWYQQALGQGPQFIFQYYREEENGRGNFPPRFSGLQFPNYSSELNVNALELDDSALYLCASSLAKEQFFGPGTRLTVL.

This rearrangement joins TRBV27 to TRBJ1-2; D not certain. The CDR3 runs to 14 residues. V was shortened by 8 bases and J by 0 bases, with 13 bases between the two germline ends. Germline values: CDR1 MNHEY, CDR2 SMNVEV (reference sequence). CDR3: CASAGSGANYGYTF. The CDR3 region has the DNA TGTGCCAGCGCCGGGTCGGGCGCTAACTATGGCTACACCTTC.

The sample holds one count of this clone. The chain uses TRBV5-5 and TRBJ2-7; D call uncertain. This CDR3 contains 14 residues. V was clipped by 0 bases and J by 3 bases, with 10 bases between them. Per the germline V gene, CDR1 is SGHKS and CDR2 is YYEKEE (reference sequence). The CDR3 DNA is TGTGCCAGCAGCTTGGCAAACAGAGACTACGAGCAGTACTTC. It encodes CASSLANRDYEQYF.

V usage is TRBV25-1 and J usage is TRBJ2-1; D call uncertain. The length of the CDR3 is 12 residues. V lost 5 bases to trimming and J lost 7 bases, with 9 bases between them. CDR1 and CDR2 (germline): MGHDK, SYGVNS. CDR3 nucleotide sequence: TGTGCCAGCAGTTCGACTGGGAATGAGCAGTTCTTC. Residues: CASSSTGNEQFF.

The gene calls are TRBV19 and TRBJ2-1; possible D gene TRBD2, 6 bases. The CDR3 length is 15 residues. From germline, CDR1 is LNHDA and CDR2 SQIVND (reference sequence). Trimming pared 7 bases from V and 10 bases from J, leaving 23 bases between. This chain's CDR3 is CASTPALGRRDEQFF. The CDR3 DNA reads TGTGCCAGTACGCCCGCGTTGGGCAGGCGGGACGAGCAGTTCTTC.

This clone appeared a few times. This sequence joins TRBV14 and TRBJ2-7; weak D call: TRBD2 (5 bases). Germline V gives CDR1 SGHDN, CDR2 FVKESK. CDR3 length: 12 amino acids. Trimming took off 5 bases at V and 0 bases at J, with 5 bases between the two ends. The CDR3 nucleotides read TGTGCCAGCAGCGGGAGCTCCTACGAGCAGTACTTC. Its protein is CASSGSSYEQYF. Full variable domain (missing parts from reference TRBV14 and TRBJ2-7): EAGVTQFPSHSVIEKGQTVTLRCDPISGHDNLYWYRRVMGKEIKFLLHFVKESKQDESGMPNNRFLAERTGGTYSTLKVQPAELEDSGVYFCASSGSSYEQYFGPGTRLTVT.

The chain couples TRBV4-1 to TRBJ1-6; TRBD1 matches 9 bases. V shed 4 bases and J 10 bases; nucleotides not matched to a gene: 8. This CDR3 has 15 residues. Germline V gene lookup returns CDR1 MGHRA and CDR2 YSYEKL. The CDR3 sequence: CASSLGQGSDSPLHF. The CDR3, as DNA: TGCGCCAGCAGCCTCGGACAGGGGAGTGACTCACCCCTCCACTTT.

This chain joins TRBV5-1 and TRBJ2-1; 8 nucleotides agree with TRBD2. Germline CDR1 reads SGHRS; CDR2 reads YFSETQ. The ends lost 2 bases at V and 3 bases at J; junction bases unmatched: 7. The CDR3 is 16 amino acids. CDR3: CASSFRSSGIYNEQFF. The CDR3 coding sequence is TGCGCCAGCAGCTTCAGAAGTAGCGGGATCTACAATGAGCAGTTCTTC.

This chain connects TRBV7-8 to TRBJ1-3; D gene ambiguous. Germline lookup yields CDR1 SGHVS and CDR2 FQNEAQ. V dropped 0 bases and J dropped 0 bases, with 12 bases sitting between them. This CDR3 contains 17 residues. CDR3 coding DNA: TGTGCCAGCAGCTTAGCTGAAGGCCTCCTCTCTGGAAACACCATATATTTT. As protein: CASSLAEGLLSGNTIYF.

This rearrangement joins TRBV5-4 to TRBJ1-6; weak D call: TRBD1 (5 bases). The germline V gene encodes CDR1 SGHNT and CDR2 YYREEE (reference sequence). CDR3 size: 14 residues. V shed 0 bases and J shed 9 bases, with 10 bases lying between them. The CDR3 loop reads CASSLGWGRSPLHF. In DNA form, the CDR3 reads TGTGCCAGCAGCTTGGGGTGGGGCCGTTCACCCCTCCACTTT.

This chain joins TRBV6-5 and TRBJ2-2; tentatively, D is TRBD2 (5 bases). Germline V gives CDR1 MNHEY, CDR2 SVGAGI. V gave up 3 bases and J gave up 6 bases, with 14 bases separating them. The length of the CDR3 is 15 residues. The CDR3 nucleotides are TGTGCCAGCAGTTATCGGGGATCAGTCGCCGGGGAGCTGTTTTTT. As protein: CASSYRGSVAGELFF.

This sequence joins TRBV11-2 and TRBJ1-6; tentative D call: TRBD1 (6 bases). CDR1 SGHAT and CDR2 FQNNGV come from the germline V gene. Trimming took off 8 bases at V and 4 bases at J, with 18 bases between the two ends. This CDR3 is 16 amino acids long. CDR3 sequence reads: CASGRTDLSYNSPLHF. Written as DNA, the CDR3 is TGTGCCAGCGGCCGGACAGATCTCTCTTATAATTCACCCCTCCACTTT.

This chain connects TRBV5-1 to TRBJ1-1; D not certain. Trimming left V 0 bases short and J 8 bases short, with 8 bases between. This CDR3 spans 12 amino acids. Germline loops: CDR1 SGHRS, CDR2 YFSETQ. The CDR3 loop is CASSLDGSEAFF. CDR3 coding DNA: TGCGCCAGCAGCTTGGATGGGTCGGAAGCTTTCTTT.

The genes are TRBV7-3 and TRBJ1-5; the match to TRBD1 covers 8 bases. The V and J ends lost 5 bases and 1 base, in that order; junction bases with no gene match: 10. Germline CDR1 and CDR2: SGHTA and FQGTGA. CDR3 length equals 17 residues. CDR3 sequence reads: CASSNDRGGVSNQPQHF. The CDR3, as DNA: TGTGCCAGCAGCAACGACAGGGGAGGCGTCAGCAATCAGCCCCAGCATTTT.

The CDR3 nucleotides are TGTGCCAGCAGTTTCTTCCAGAATTTCGGGGAGCTGTTTTTT. This translates into CASSFFQNFGELFF. The chain carries TRBV27 and TRBJ2-2, with D unresolved. CDR1 is MNHEY and CDR2 is SMNVEV in the germline V gene (reference sequence). This CDR3 has 14 amino acids. Trimming took 3 bases from V and 7 from J, leaving 12 bases between them.

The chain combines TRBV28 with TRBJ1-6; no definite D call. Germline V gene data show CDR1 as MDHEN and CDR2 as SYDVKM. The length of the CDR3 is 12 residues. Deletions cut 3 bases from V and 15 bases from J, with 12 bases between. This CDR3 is CASSLKGGFLHF. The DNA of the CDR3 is TGTGCCAGCAGTTTGAAGGGAGGTTTCCTCCACTTT.

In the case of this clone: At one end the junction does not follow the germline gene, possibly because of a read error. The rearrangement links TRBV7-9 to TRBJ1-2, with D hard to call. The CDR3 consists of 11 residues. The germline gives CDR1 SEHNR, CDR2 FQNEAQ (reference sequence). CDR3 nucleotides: TGTGCCAGCAGCAGCGACTATGGCCACACCTTC. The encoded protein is CASSSDYGHTF.

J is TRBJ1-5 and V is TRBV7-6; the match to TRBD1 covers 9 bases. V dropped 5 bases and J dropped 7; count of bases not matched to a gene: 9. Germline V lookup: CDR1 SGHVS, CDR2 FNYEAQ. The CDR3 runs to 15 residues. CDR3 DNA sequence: TGTGCCAGCAGCCCGCAAGGGACAGGGCACCAGCCCCAGCATTTT. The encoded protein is CASSPQGTGHQPQHF.

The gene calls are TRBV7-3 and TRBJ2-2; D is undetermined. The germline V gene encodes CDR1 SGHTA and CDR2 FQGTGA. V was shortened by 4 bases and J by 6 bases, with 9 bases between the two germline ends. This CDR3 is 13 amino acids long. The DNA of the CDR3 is TGTGCCAGCAGCTCGCTGTTAGCCGGGGAGCTGTTTTTT. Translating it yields CASSSLLAGELFF.

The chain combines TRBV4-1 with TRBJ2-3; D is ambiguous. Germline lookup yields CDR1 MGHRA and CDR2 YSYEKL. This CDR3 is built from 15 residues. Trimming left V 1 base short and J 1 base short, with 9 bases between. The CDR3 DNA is TGCGCCAGCAGCCAAGTTGCTACGGGCACAGATACGCAGTATTTT. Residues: CASSQVATGTDTQYF.

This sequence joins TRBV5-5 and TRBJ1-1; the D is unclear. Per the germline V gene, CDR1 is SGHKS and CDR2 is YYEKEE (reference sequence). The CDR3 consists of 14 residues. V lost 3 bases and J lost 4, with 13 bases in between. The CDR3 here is CASSWVYSSTEAFF. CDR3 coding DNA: TGTGCCAGCAGCTGGGTCTATTCTAGCACTGAAGCTTTCTTT.